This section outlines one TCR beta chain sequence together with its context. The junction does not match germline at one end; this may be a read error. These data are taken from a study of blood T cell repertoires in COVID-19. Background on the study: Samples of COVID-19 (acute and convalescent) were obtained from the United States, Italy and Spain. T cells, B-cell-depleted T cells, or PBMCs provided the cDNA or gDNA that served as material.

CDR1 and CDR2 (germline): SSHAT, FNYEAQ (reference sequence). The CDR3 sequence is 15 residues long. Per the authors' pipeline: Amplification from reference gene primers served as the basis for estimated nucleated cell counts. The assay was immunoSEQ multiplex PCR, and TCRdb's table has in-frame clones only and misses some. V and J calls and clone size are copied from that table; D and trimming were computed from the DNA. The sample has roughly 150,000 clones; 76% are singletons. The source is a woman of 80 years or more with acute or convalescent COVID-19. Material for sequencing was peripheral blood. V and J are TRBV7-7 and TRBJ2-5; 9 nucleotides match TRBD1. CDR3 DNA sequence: TGTGCTAGCAGCTTAGGTACAGGGGGCATAGAGACCCAGTACTTC. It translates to CASSLGTGGIETQYF. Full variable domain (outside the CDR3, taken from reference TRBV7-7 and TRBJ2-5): GAGVSQSPRYKVTKRGQDVTLRCDPISSHATLYWYQQALGQGPEFLTYFNYEAQPDKSGLPSDRFSAERPEGSISTLTIQRTEQRDSAMYRCASSLGTGGIETQYFGPGTRLLVL.